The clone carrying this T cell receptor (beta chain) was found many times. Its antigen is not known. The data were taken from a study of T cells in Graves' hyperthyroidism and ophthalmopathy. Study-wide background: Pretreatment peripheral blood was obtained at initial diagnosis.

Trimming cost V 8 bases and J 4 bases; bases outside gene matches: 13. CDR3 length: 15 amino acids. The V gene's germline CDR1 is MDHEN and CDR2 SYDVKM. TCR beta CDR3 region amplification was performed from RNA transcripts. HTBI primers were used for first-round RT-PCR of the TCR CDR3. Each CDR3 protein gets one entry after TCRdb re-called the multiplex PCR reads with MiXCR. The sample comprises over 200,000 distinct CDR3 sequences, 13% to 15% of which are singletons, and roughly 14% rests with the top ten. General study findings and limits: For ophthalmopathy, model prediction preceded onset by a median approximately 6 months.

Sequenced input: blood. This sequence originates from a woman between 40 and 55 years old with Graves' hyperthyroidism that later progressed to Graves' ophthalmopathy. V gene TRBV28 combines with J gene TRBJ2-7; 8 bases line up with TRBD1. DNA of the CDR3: TGTGCCAGCCAAGCCCCCCAGGGGGCAGGATACGAGCAGTACTTC. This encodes CASQAPQGAGYEQYF.